The source of this T cell receptor (beta chain) is a study of shared clonotypes between healthy human individuals. Study-wide background: The donors, two women and three men, were aged 18 to 49. Whole-study findings and limits: Exclusively blood specimens were collected; tissue repertoires likely differ. In general, naive subsets displayed greater estimated richness than memory subsets did.

Notes on this clone: Antigen specificity is unknown.

Deep-level settings were used for running the assay. TCRdb's copy holds only in-frame clones and misses some; the assay was immunoSEQ multiplex PCR. The profile shows millions of clones, about 93% of them singletons. Positively selected for CCR7, the CD45RO-negative cells used as naive CD8 cells excluded terminally differentiated effector memory CD45RA+ cells. The CDR3 spans 15 residues. Germline CDR1 and CDR2: MGHRA and YSYEKL. With 3 bases clipped from V and 5 bases from J, the junction kept 9 bases outside the gene matches. This receptor was taken from a man aged 18 to 29 in good health. Some clones in this sample may be carry-over from other donors' samples. The chain has TRBV4-1 and TRBJ2-7; TRBD2 matches at 8 bases. Sequences were obtained from naive CD8+ T cells from PBMCs. CDR3 nucleotide sequence: TGCGCCAGCAGCCACCCCCGGGGGGGCCTCCACGAGCAGTACTTC. This gives the protein CASSHPRGGLHEQYF.